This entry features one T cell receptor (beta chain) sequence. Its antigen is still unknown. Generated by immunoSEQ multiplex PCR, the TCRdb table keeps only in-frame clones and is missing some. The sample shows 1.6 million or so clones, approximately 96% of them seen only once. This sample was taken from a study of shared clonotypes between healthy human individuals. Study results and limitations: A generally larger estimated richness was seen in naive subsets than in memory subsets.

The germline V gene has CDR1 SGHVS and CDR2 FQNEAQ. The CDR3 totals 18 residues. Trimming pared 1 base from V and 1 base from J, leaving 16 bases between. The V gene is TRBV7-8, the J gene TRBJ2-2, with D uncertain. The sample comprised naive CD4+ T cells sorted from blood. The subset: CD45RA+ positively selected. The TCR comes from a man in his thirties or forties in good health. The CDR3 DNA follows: TGTGCCAGCAGCTTAGTGCGCCCAAACAGAATGAACACCGGGGAGCTGTTTTTT. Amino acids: CASSLVRPNRMNTGELFF.